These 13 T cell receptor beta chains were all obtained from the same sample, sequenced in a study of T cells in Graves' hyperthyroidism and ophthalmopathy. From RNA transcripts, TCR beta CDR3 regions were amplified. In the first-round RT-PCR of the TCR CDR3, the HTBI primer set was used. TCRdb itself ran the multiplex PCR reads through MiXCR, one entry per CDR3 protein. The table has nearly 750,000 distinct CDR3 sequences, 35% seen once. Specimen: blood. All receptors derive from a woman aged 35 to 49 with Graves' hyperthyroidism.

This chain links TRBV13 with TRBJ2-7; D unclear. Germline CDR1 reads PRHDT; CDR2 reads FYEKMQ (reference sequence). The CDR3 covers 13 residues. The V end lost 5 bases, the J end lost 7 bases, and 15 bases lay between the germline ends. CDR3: CASSGEETREQYF. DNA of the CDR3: TGTGCCAGCAGCGGCGAAGAAACTCGGGAGCAGTACTTC.

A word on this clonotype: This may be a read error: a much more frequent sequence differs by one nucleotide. Here the CDR3 reads CARSYSGDGYTF. For the CDR3, the DNA is TGTGCCAGGAGTTACTCTGGGGACGGCTACACCTTC. The rearrangement joins TRBV6-2 or TRBV6-3 to TRBJ1-2, with D possibly being TRBD1 (5 bases). The germline V gene encodes CDR1 MNHEY and CDR2 SVGEGT. The CDR3 runs 12 residues.

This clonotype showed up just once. CDR3 DNA: TGTGCCAGCAGTGAAGCGAAGATCAAGGACAGGGGGCGGATGTGGACTGAAGCTTTCTTT. Translation: CASSEAKIKDRGRMWTEAFF. This chain links TRBV7-9 with TRBJ1-1, with 11 bases fitting TRBD1. The CDR3 has 20 residues. Germline V gene data show CDR1 as SEHNR and CDR2 as FQNEAQ (reference sequence). Trimming removed 6 bases from V and 5 bases from J; junction bases left unmatched: 23.

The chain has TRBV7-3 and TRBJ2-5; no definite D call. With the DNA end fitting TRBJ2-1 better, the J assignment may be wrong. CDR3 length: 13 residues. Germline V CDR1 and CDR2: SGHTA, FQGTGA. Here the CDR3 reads CASSPTPGNEQFF. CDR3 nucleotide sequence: TGTGCCAGCAGCCCTACCCCCGGGAATGAGCAGTTCTTC.

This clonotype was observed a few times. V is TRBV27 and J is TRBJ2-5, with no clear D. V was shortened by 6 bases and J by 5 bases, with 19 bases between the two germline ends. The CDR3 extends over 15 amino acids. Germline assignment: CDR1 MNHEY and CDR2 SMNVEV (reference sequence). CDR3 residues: CASRAIRALRETQYF. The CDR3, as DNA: TGTGCCAGCAGGGCAATCCGGGCCCTTCGGGAGACCCAGTACTTC.

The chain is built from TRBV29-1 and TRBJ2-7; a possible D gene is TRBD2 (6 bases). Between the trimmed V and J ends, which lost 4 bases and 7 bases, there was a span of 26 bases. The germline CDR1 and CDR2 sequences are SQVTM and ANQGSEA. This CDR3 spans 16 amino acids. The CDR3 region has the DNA TGCAGCGTTGCTATGGTTGCCGGGAGCGAGCGCAATGAGCAGTACTTC. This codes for CSVAMVAGSERNEQYF.

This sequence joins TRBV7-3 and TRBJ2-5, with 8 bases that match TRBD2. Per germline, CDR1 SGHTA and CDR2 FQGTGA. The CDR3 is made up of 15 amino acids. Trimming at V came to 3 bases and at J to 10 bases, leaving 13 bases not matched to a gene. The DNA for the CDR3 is TGTGCCAGCAGCTTCCTCGGGAGGGCCGCTTACGACCAGTACTTC. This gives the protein CASSFLGRAAYDQYF.

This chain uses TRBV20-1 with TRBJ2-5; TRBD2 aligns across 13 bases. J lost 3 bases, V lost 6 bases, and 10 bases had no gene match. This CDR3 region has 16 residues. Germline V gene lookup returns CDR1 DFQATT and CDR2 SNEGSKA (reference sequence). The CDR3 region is CSAEGSGLAGKETQYF. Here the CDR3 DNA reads TGCAGTGCGGAGGGATCGGGACTAGCGGGGAAAGAGACCCAGTACTTC.

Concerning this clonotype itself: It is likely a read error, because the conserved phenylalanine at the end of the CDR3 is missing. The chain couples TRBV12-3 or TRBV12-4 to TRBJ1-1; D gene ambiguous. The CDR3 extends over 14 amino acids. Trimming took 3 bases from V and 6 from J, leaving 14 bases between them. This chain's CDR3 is CASSFGSGRPEAFS. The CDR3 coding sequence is TGTGCCAGCAGTTTTGGGTCCGGACGACCTGAAGCTTTCTCT.

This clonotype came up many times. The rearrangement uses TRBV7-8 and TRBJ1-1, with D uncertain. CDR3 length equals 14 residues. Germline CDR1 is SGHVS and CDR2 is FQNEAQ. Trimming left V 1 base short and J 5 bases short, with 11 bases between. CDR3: CASSLGLRATEAFF. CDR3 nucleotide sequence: TGTGCCAGCAGCTTAGGCCTCAGAGCTACTGAAGCTTTCTTT.

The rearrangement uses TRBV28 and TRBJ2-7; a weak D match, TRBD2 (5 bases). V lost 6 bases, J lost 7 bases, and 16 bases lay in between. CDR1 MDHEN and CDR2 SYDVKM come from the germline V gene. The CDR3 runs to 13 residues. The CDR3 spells CASSLGRDDEQYF. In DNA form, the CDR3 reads TGTGCCAGCAGCTTAGGTCGGGATGATGAGCAGTACTTC.

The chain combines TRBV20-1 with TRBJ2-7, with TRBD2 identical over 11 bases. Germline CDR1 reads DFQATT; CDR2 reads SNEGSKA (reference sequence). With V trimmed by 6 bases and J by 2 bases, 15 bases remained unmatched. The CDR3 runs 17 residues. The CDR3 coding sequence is TGCAGTGCAGACCTATCATTTAGCGGGAGGGGGGCCTACGAGCAGTACTTC. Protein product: CSADLSFSGRGAYEQYF.

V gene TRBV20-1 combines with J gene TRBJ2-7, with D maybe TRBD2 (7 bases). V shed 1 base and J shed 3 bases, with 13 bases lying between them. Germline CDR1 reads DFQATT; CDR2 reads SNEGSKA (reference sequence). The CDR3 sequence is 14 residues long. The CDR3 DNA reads TGCAGTGCTAGAGGGGGAGGGGGGGGCTACGAGCAGTACTTC. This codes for CSARGGGGGYEQYF.